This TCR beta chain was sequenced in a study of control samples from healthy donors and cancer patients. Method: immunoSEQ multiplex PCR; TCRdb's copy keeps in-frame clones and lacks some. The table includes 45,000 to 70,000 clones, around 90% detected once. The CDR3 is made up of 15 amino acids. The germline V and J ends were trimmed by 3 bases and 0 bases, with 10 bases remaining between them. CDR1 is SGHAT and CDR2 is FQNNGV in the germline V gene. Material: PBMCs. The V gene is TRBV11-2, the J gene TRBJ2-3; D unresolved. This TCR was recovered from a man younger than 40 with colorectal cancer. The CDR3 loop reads CASSFGRASTDTQYF. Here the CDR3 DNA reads TGTGCCAGCAGCTTCGGAAGGGCTAGCACAGATACGCAGTATTTT.